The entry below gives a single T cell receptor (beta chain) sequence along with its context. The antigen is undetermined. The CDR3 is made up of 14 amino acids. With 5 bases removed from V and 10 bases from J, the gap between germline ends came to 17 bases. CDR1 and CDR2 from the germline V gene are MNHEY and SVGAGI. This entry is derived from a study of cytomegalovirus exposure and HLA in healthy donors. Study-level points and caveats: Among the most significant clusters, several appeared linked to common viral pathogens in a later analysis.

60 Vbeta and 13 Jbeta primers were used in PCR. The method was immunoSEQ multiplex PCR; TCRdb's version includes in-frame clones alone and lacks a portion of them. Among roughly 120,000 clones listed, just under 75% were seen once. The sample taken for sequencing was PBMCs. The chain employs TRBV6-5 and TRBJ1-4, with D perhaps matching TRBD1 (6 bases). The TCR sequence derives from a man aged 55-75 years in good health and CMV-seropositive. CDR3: CASSPRTVGVKLFF. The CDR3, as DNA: TGTGCCAGCAGTCCGCGGACAGTGGGGGTAAAACTGTTTTTT.